The clone carrying this T cell receptor beta chain has only a few counts. The sample originates from a study of blood T cell repertoires in COVID-19. Original handling: From reference gene primer amplification, estimates of nucleated cell counts were derived. Libraries were prepared by immunoSEQ multiplex PCR; TCRdb keeps only in-frame clonotypes and omits some of them. V and J calls and clone size follow that table, whereas D and trimming were derived from the DNA. The table lists about 150,000 clones, approximately 85% of them singletons. The trim removed 0 bases at V and 7 bases at J, leaving 7 bases unmatched. The CDR3 is 15 amino acids. Germline CDR1 and CDR2: MDHEN and SYDVKM.

The V and J genes are TRBV28 and TRBJ1-2; 8 nucleotides align to TRBD1. Sequences were obtained from peripheral blood. The origin of this receptor is a man older than 75 with COVID-19, enrolled during active disease. This chain's CDR3 is CASSLWTGAVSGYTF. CDR3 DNA: TGTGCCAGCAGTTTATGGACAGGGGCCGTTAGTGGCTACACCTTC.